The rows below give T cell receptor beta chains drawn from one sample of a study of T cells after yellow fever vaccination. From the 5' RACE reads, TCRdb called clonotypes with MiXCR, one entry per CDR3 protein. The sample has almost 70,000 distinct CDR3 sequences, around 5% seen once. Sequences were derived from CD4+ T cells sorted from PBMCs, sampled around 15 days after the first yellow fever vaccination. These receptors were taken from a man between 18 and 29 years old who received the YFV17D yellow fever vaccine. CDR3s include the opening cysteine and the closing phenylalanine or tryptophan. Rows may omit the clone size; those that give it use once, few, many or a size class.

>many|TRBV28|TRBJ2-6
CASADSGANVLTF
>many|TRBV5-1|TRBJ2-3
CASSLQAAADTQYF
>many|TRBV28|TRBJ1-5
CASCRGRQPQHF
>many|TRBV5-1|TRBJ2-1
CASSLEGRQSEQFF
>many|TRBV5-1|TRBJ1-1
CASSSTASNTEAFF
>.|TRBV2|TRBJ2-6
CAGGQGPGANVLTF
>few|TRBV5-4|TRBJ2-3
CASSSQGTDTQYF
>many|TRBV18|TRBJ1-1
CASSRKYEGTEAFF
>many|TRBV27|TRBJ2-1
CASSFQADTSYNEQFF
>many|TRBV5-1|TRBJ2-7
CASSLAVGIYEQYF
>many|TRBV11-2|TRBJ2-4
CASSLVGERGIQYF
>many|TRBV7-2|TRBJ2-1
CASSRNGGRGYDEQFF
>many|TRBV9|TRBJ2-7
CASSPHGRGGSYEQYF
>many|TRBV5-1|TRBJ2-2
CASSLIPGANTGELFF
>many|TRBV9|TRBJ1-6
CASSRRDWNSPLHF
>few|TRBV18|TRBJ2-5
CASSPPGAGYTETQYF
>many|TRBV7-9|TRBJ1-5
CASSPHMNQPQHF
>many|TRBV20-1|TRBJ1-1
CSAPSPGTGGTEAFF
>many|TRBV7-2|TRBJ2-3
CASSSRFGDRGTDTQYF
>many|TRBV5-1|TRBJ2-1
CASSGSGTSNYNEQFF
>many|TRBV7-2|TRBJ1-3
CASSLTYRESGNTIYF
>.|TRBV29-1|TRBJ1-2
CSAERRDTNYGYTF